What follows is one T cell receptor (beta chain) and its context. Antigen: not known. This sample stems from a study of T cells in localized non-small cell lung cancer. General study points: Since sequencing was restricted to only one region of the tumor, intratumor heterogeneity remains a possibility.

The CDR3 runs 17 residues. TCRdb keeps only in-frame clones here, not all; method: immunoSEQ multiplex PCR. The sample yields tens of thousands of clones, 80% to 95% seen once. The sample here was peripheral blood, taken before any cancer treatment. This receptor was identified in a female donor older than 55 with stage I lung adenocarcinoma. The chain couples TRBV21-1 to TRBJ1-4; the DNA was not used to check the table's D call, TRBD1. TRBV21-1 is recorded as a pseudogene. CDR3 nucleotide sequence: TGTGCCAGCAGCAAAGGGACAGGGAGGGCAACTAATGAAAAACTGTTTTTT. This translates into CASSKGTGRATNEKLFF.